This note documents a single TCR beta chain sequence. The target antigen is unknown. These data belong to a study of shared clonotypes between healthy human individuals. Sequencing used immunoSEQ multiplex PCR; TCRdb keeps in-frame clones, though not all of them. The sample shows 2 million to 2.5 million clones, approximately 93% of them seen only once. Study-wide points: Sequencing depth was expected to influence donor clonotype sharing.

This CDR3 comprises 14 residues. Germline V gene lookup returns CDR1 MNHNS and CDR2 SASEGT. The ends were cut back, 2 bases at V and 8 bases at J, with 12 bases in the middle. The receptor was derived from a man in his late teens or twenties in good health. Some clones in this sample may be carry-over from other donors' samples. The chain carries TRBV6-1 and TRBJ1-4; D is unclear. The sequencing sample was made of naive CD4+ T cells from PBMCs. Subset meaning: CD45RA+ positively selected. Here the CDR3 DNA reads TGTGCCAGCAGTGAACAAACAACTTCGGAAAAACTGTTTTTT. Encoded protein: CASSEQTTSEKLFF.